There are a few counts of the clone carrying this T cell receptor (beta chain). This specimen belongs to a study of T cell clones after liver transplantation. About the research overall: Post-transplant blood was tracked for graft-donor-reactive T cell clones identified in a pre-transplant mixed lymphocyte reaction. Three of the eight recipients were HCV-positive; the rest had non-autoimmune, non-viral transplant indications. Timepoints were pre-transplant, pre-withdrawal, and after withdrawal was completed or failed.

The CDR3 is 16 residues long. Germline V gives CDR1 LNHDA, CDR2 SQIVND (reference sequence). V dropped 1 base and J dropped 2; count of bases not matched to a gene: 0. The table came from immunoSEQ multiplex PCR; TCRdb's copy has only in-frame clones and leaves some out. The sample includes 49,000 or so clones, over 65% of them seen just once. The sequence was collected from a human patient who received a liver transplant. Some of the T cells may derive from the graft donor. Here the sequenced sample was CD4+ T cells from blood, taken more than 53 months after liver transplant. The rearrangement links TRBV19 to TRBJ2-6; 9 positions agree with TRBD1. The CDR3 DNA reads as TGTGCCAGTAGTATAGGGGACAGGGCTGGGGCCAACGTCCTGACTTTC. It specifies CASSIGDRAGANVLTF.